What follows describes a single T cell receptor beta chain. What this receptor recognizes is not known. No qualities accompany the bases; no much larger clone lies one base away. The data were taken from a study of cytomegalovirus exposure and HLA in healthy donors (dated by TCRdb to between 2016 and 2019). Background for the entire study: A later analysis indicated that the 90 to 150 validation repertoires were generated on the platform also employed for the 700 or so repertoires of the first cohort. In addition to the first cohort of 650 to 750 subjects, a separate validation cohort of 120 different subjects was used. The study combined high-throughput TCR immunosequencing, statistical association of individual TCRs with disease status, and machine learning to predict cytomegalovirus infection status. The aim of the study was to test whether cataloging public T cell receptors could identify signatures of past pathogen exposure.

Donors formed part of the validation cohort, which comprised fewer than 150 subjects and was distinct from the first cohort of under 850 subjects. V trim: 3 bases; J trim: 4 bases; unmatched bases: 1. The CDR3 holds 14 amino acids from the cysteine to the phenylalanine. Of all the DNA, just the CDR3 is kept, 42 bases in frame from base 1. CDR1 and CDR2, looked up from the germline V gene, are SGHTA and FQGNSA. Library preparation used the immunoSEQ multiplex PCR assay. The original pipeline was this. To diagnose cytomegalovirus status from the catalog of TCR beta chain sequences, a statistical classification framework was built. TCRdb holds this immuneACCESS table with in-frame rearrangements only. Some clones are missing; in checked studies, unresolved V genes explain under half, and the rest has no known cause. That table supplies the V and J calls and clone size; D and trimming were determined from the DNA. The sample table records approximately 80,000 clones; under 95% of these occur just once. The ten largest clones represent about 3.6% of the sample.

The study at large found these results: In the study, around 150 TCR beta chains were listed as associated with cytomegalovirus. Subsequent analysis determined that TCRs grouped into clusters in the first cohort also showed a tendency toward co-occurrence across the 120 validation repertoires, and 94% of cluster scores exceeded 0. All 130 or so repertoires were used to score co-occurrence in the validation cohort in a later analysis, because that analysis had no HLA typing for the cohort. According to the authors, the approach could potentially be generalized to other disease states and immunological phenotypes. While some public TCRs were present in many individuals, most TCR sequences turned up only very rarely across donors. The classifier was reported to diagnose cytomegalovirus status with high specificity and sensitivity in both the original and validation cohorts. Three of the identified cytomegalovirus-associated TCR beta chains were confirmed in vitro to be specific for cytomegalovirus antigens.

In this chain, TRBV7-2 is recombined with TRBJ2-7; 12 central bases correspond to TRBD2. Sequenced input: PBMCs. The receptor's source is a woman younger than 45 in good health and CMV-seronegative. The CDR3 protein is CASSLTSGSYEQYF. In nucleotide form, the sequence is TGTGCCAGCAGCTTGACTAGCGGGAGTTACGAGCAGTACTTC. The full variable domain, with segments outside the CDR3 supplied by the reference TRBV7-2 and TRBJ2-7 proteins, appears as GAGVSQSPSNKVTEKGKDVELRCDPISGHTALYWYRQSLGQGLEFLIYFQGNSAPDKSGLPSDRFSAERTGGSVSTLTIQRTQQEDSAVYLCASSLTSGSYEQYFGPGTRLTVT.